This T cell receptor (beta chain) was observed in a study of cytotoxic CD8 clonotypes in ibrutinib-treated CLL. Overall study findings and caveats: Before falling back toward baseline at progression, clonality had risen at the time of ibrutinib response.

About this clone itself: Its antigen remains unidentified.

This CDR3 has 16 residues. The V gene end was trimmed by 2 bases and the J gene end by 6 bases; junction bases not matched to a gene: 9. CDR1 and CDR2 (germline): SEHNR, FQNEAQ (reference sequence). Assay: immunoSEQ multiplex PCR; the TCRdb copy retains only in-frame clones and omits some. The sample yields 250,000 to 350,000 clones, less than 85% seen once. The V gene is TRBV7-9, the J gene TRBJ2-2; 7 nucleotides match TRBD1. The origin of this receptor is a human donor with chronic lymphocytic leukemia. Sequenced material: PBMCs, taken at disease progression, from a patient treated with ibrutinib. CDR3 amino acids: CASSLRARQGAGELFF. The CDR3 region has the DNA TGTGCCAGCAGCTTAAGGGCCCGACAGGGTGCCGGGGAGCTGTTTTTT.